This entry lists 18 T cell receptor beta chains sequenced from one sample in a study of shared clonotypes between healthy human individuals. Profiled with immunoSEQ multiplex PCR; TCRdb holds only in-frame clones, not every one. The table records about 120,000 clones, about 70% of them present only once. The sequenced sample was memory CD8+ T cells sorted from blood. Subset specified: CD45RO+ cells pooled with CCR7-negative TemRA cells. The receptor source for this set is a woman aged 25-40 years in good health.

In its sample, this clone was seen a few times. This sequence joins TRBV30 and TRBJ1-6, with D possibly matching TRBD1 (6 bases). V lost 1 base, J lost 7 bases, and 17 bases lay in between. There are 16 residues in the CDR3. Germline V lookup: CDR1 GTSNPN, CDR2 SVGIG (reference sequence). The CDR3 nucleotides are TGTGCCTGGAGTGATGGGGGGCGACCACTAAATTCACCCCTCCACTTT. Its translation is CAWSDGGRPLNSPLHF.

This clone appeared many times. The J gene is TRBJ2-4, the V gene TRBV5-1; D is possibly TRBD2 (6 bases). The CDR3 sequence is 15 residues long. Between the trimmed V and J ends, which lost 5 bases and 0 bases, there was a span of 12 bases. CDR1 and CDR2 (germline): SGHRS, YFSETQ. The CDR3 here is CASRKEGPAKNIQYF. Here the CDR3 DNA reads TGCGCCAGCAGAAAGGAGGGGCCAGCCAAAAACATTCAGTACTTC.

The chain carries TRBV6-5 and TRBJ2-7; 8 bases are a match to TRBD2. This CDR3 region has 15 residues. The V gene end was trimmed by 0 bases and the J gene end by 5 bases; junction bases not matched to a gene: 6. Germline CDR1 MNHEY, CDR2 SVGAGI. The CDR3 reads CASSYSGLVIHEQYF. CDR3 nucleotides: TGTGCCAGCAGTTACTCGGGACTAGTGATCCACGAGCAGTACTTC.

This clone was detected ten times or more. The chain links TRBV15 to TRBJ2-5, with D perhaps TRBD2 (6 bases). The CDR3 totals 12 residues. Germline CDR1 is LNHNV and CDR2 is YYDKDF (reference sequence). The V end was cut by 3 bases, the J end by 5 bases, with 7 bases between. DNA for the CDR3: TGTGCCACCAGCAGGGCGGGGGAGACCCAGTACTTC. It translates to CATSRAGETQYF.

The rearrangement joins TRBV6-1 to TRBJ2-5; 7 bases are a match to TRBD2. J was trimmed by 5 bases and V by 6 bases; bases with no gene match: 12. The CDR3 is made up of 15 amino acids. The germline V gene has CDR1 MNHNS and CDR2 SASEGT. The DNA of the CDR3 is TGTGCCAGCAGCCCGGGACTACCCCCTGAGGAGACCCAGTACTTC. Residues: CASSPGLPPEETQYF.

V gene TRBV28 combines with J gene TRBJ2-2; 7 bases match TRBD1. Germline V CDR1 and CDR2: MDHEN, SYDVKM. V shed 7 bases, J shed 6 bases, and the junction held 11 bases outside the gene matches. The CDR3 has 15 residues. The CDR3 nucleotides are TGTGCCAGCACCCACGGACAGGCGGACTCCGGGGAGCTGTTTTTT. It encodes CASTHGQADSGELFF.

This rearrangement joins TRBV28 to TRBJ2-1, with 10 bases fitting TRBD2. The CDR3 has 19 amino acids. Germline lookup yields CDR1 MDHEN and CDR2 SYDVKM. J lost 3 bases, V lost 3 bases, and 14 bases had no gene match. In nucleotides, the CDR3 is TGTGCCAGCAGTTTCACTAGCGGGGTCCGCCCCCTGAACTACAATGAGCAGTTCTTC. This translates into CASSFTSGVRPLNYNEQFF. Complete variable domain (other parts from reference TRBV28 and TRBJ2-1): DVKVTQSSRYLVKRTGEKVFLECVQDMDHENMFWYRQDPGLGLRLIYFSYDVKMKEKGDIPEGYSVSREKKERFSLILESASTNQTSMYLCASSFTSGVRPLNYNEQFFGPGTRLTVL.

The rearrangement uses TRBV6-6 and TRBJ2-6; TRBD1 is a possible D gene (5 bases). This CDR3 is 16 amino acids long. The V and J ends lost 7 bases and 0 bases respectively, with 13 bases between them. The germline gives CDR1 MNHNY, CDR2 SVGAGI (reference sequence). The CDR3 region has the DNA TGTGCCAGCACCCCTTCCAGGGTCTCTGGGGCCAACGTCCTGACTTTC. Translation gives CASTPSRVSGANVLTF.

This sequence joins TRBV10-3 and TRBJ1-2; tentative D call: TRBD1 (5 bases). This CDR3 is built from 14 residues. Trimming took off 3 bases at V and 7 bases at J, with 15 bases between the two ends. Germline V gene sequence: CDR1 ENHRY, CDR2 SYGVKD. In nucleotides, the CDR3 is TGTGCCATCAGTGAATGGGCCCGGGGCGGTGGCTACACCTTC. This gives the protein CAISEWARGGGYTF.

The gene calls are TRBV5-8 and TRBJ2-1, with 11 bases fitting TRBD2. Per the germline V gene, CDR1 is SGHTS and CDR2 is YDEGEE. The CDR3 loop spans 15 amino acids. V trimming: 4 bases; J trimming: 3 bases; junction bases outside the gene matches: 3. CDR3 loop: CASSQGLADYNEQFF. In DNA form, the CDR3 reads TGTGCCAGCAGCCAGGGACTAGCGGACTACAATGAGCAGTTCTTC.

This chain joins TRBV5-6 and TRBJ1-5, with D unresolved. The ends were cut back, 3 bases at V and 6 bases at J, with 10 bases in the middle. CDR1 is SGHDT and CDR2 is YYEEEE in the germline V gene. The CDR3 is 13 amino acids. In DNA, the CDR3 is TGTGCCAGCAGCTCCACCGGAAGTCAGCCCCAGCATTTT. It encodes CASSSTGSQPQHF.

CDR3 sequence reads: CASSQIGLAGGPPYEQYF. The DNA for the CDR3 is TGTGCCAGCAGCCAAATCGGACTAGCGGGAGGGCCGCCCTACGAGCAGTACTTC. The chain is built from TRBV4-2 and TRBJ2-7, with 15 bases aligning to TRBD2. Germline assignment: CDR1 LGHNA and CDR2 YNFKEQ. CDR3 size: 18 residues. After removal of 2 bases from V and 2 bases from J, the junction contained 7 bases not matched to a gene.

In its sample, this clone is medium-sized. This chain joins TRBV6-1 and TRBJ1-3; no firm D call. CDR3 size: 15 residues. Germline assignment: CDR1 MNHNS and CDR2 SASEGT. V gave up 0 bases and J gave up 0 bases, with 6 bases separating them. CDR3 nucleotides: TGTGCCAGCAGTGAAGCAGACGGCTCTGGAAACACCATATATTTT. Translating gives CASSEADGSGNTIYF.

This clone was detected once. The V gene is TRBV5-4, the J gene TRBJ2-7, with D tentatively TRBD1 (7 bases). Germline CDR1 SGHNT, CDR2 YYREEE (reference sequence). Trimming shortened V by 3 bases and J by 0 bases, and 10 bases separated the two germline ends. There are 14 residues in the CDR3. CDR3: CASSSRDSSYEQYF. The CDR3 nucleotides read TGTGCCAGCAGCTCGCGGGACAGCTCCTACGAGCAGTACTTC.

The V gene is TRBV4-2, the J gene TRBJ2-7, with D possibly matching TRBD2 (6 bases). The V gene lost 4 bases and the J gene lost 3 bases, with 19 bases spanning the gap. CDR1 and CDR2 (germline): LGHNA, YNFKEQ. The CDR3 consists of 16 residues. CDR3 in amino acids: CASSLKDYPIFYEQYF. The CDR3 DNA reads TGTGCCAGCAGCCTTAAGGACTACCCCATATTCTACGAGCAGTACTTC.

The chain links TRBV6-1 to TRBJ2-5, with D perhaps TRBD1 (6 bases). Germline lookup yields CDR1 MNHNS and CDR2 SASEGT. V lost 6 bases and J lost 5, with 19 bases in between. The CDR3 covers 15 residues. CDR3 residues: CASRALLGGAETQYF. CDR3 nucleotides: TGTGCCAGCAGGGCCTTATTAGGGGGAGCGGAGACCCAGTACTTC.

With regard to this clone: The same CDR3 can be traced to other DNA sequences in this sample. The chain combines TRBV9 with TRBJ2-5, with D possibly matching TRBD2 (6 bases). The CDR3 has 14 residues. Germline CDR1 and CDR2: SGDLS and YYNGEE. Trimming took 2 bases from V and 4 from J, leaving 12 bases between them. The CDR3 region has the DNA TGTGCCAGCAGCGTCGGGGGTAGCGCAGAGACCCAGTACTTC. It specifies CASSVGGSAETQYF.

The V call is TRBV7-6, the J call TRBJ2-3; weak D call: TRBD2 (6 bases). V dropped 5 bases and J dropped 6 bases, with 15 bases sitting between them. This CDR3 has 14 amino acids. The germline CDR1 and CDR2 sequences are SGHVS and FNYEAQ. The CDR3 bases are TGTGCCAGCAGCCGACCGGGAGAGATGGATACGCAGTATTTT. Translating it yields CASSRPGEMDTQYF.